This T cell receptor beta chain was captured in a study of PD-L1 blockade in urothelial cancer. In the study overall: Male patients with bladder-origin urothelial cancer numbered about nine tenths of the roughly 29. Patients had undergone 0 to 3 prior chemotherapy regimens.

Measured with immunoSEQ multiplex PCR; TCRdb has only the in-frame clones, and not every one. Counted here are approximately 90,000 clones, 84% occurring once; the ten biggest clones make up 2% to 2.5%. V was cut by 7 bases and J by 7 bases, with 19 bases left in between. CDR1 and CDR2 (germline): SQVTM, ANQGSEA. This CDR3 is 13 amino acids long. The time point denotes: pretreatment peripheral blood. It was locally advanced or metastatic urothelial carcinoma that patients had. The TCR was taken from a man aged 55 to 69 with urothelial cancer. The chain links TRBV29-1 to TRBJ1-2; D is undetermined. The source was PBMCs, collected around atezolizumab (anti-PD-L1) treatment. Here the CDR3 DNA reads TGCAGCGCCGCAAGCGGGTTTTGGGGTGGCTACACCTTC. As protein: CSAASGFWGGYTF.